This T cell receptor beta chain came from a study of T-cell memory formation after mild COVID-19. About the study: Clusters of TCRs were largely donor specific.

General study points: Contracting clones from day 15 to 85 showed balanced CD4/CD8; later expanders favored CD4+. There were some responding clones in pre-infection memory, which suggested that cross-reactive memory had joined. Clones which contracted sat mainly in CM and EM if CD4+, and in EMRA if CD8+.

Each CDR3 protein gets one entry after TCRdb re-called the 5' RACE reads with MiXCR. The sample holds around 320,000 distinct CDR3 sequences, 25% to 30% seen once. V gave up 0 bases and J gave up 6 bases, with 15 bases separating them. The CDR3 loop spans 15 amino acids. Germline-derived CDR1 and CDR2 are SGHRS and YFSETQ. This clonotype was seen a handful of times. Its antigen is not identified. The TCR sequence derives from an adult woman who had mild COVID-19 (a few samples of this study predate the infection). Cell type and time point are not known. The chain couples TRBV5-1 to TRBJ1-2, with D perhaps TRBD1 (5 bases). Sample: PBMCs or a T cell subset sorted from them (not recorded which). This chain's CDR3 is CASSLDSQGDDGYTF. The DNA of the CDR3 is TGCGCCAGCAGCTTGGACAGCCAGGGAGATGATGGCTACACCTTC.